This TCR beta chain appears in the sequencing data of a study of blood T cell repertoires in COVID-19. TCRdb's copy holds only in-frame clones and misses some; the assay was immunoSEQ multiplex PCR. Of about 240,000 clones in the sample, over 90% were seen once. Deletions cut 1 base from V and 6 bases from J, with 19 bases between. This CDR3 is built from 17 residues. Germline V CDR1 and CDR2: SGHDN, FVKESK. This chain links TRBV14 with TRBJ1-5; D is possibly TRBD1 (5 bases). The sequenced sample was peripheral blood. This TCR derives from a man younger than 45 with COVID-19, enrolled during active disease. For the CDR3, the DNA is TGTGCCAGCAGCCAAGCGATTCAGGGTATAGCATGTCAGCCCCAGCATTTT. Translated: CASSQAIQGIACQPQHF.